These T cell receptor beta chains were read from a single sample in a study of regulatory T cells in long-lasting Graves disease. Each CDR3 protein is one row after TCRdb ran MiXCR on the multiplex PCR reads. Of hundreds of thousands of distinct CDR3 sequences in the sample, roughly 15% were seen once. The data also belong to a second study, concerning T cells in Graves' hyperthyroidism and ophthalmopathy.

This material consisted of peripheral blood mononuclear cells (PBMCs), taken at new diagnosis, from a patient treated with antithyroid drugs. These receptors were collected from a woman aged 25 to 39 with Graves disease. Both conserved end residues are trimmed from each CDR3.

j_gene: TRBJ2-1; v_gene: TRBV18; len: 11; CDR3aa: ASSPVQTNEQF
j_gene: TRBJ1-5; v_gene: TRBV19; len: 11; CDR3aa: ASGPDRRQPQH
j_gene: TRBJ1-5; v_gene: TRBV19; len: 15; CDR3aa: ASKGTGGRQRNQPQH
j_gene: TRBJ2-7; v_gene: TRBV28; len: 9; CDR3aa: ASSLGTQQY
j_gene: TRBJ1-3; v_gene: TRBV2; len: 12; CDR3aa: ASSTGGFGNTIY
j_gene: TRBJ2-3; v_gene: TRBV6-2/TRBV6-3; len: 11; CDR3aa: ASSYSPMDTQY
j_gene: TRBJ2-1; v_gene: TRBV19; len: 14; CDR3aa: ASRDTLSGRGSEQF
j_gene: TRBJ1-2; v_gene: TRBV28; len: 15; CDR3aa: ASSATGATGPMRGYT
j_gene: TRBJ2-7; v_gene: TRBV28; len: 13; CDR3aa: ASSLRSGKYYEQY
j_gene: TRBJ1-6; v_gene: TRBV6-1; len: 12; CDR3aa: ASSEVRGRSPLH
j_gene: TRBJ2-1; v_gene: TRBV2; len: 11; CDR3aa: ASSRIADNEQF
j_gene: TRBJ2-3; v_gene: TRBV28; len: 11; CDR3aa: ASRDFGADTQY
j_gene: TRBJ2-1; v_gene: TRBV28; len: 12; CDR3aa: ATMGGQVSGEQF
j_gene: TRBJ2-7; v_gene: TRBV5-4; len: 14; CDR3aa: ASSLAGTSGSREQY
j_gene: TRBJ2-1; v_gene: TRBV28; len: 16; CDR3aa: ASSSYGRTSGRVTEQF
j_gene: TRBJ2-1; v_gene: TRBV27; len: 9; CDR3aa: ASRLVNEQF
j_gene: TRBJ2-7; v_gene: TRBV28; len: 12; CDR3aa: ASRPSDIPHEQY
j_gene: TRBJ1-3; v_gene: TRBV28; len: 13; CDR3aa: ASSFSGSSGNTIY
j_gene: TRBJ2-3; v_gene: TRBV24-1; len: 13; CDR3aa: ATSEAGTGRDTQY
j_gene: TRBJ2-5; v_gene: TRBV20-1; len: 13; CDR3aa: SARVGLAVQETQY
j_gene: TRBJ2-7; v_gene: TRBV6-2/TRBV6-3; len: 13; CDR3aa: ASSSIRWGTNEQY
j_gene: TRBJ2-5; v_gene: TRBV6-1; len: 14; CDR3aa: ASSEWASGTQETQY
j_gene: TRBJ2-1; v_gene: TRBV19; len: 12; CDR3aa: ASAGLAGHNEQF
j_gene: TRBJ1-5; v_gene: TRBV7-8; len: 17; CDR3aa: ASSLAATGVRFGNQPQH
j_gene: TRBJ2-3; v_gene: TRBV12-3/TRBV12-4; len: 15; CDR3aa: ASSLGARLMGTDTQC
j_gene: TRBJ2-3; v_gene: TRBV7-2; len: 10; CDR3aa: ASSPGADTQY
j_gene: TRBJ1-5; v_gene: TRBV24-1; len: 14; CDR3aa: ATSDSTGASNQPQH
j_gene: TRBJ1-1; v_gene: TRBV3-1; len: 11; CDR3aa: ASRHSGVAEAF
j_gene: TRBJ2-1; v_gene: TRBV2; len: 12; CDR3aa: ASSVQVQINEQF
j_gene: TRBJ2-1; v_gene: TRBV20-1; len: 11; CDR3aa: SAPPLSYNEQF
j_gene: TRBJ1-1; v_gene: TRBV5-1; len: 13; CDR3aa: ASSLGQRMNTEAF
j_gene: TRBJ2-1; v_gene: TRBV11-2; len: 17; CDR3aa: ASSFSTGTSGSTYNEQF
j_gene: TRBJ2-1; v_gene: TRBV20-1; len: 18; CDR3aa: SANLETGGTLRPTYNEQF
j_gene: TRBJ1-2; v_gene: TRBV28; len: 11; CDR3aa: ASNSRGQYGYT
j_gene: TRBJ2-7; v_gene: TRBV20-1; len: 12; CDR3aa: SARDQKRLHEQY
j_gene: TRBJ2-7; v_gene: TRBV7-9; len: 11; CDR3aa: ASSLGTGYEQY
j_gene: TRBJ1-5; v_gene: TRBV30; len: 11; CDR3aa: AWRQGGNQPQH
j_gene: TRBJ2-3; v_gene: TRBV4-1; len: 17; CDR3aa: ASSQGRGGVTDYTDTQY
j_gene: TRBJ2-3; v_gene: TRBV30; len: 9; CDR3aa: AWATGDTQY
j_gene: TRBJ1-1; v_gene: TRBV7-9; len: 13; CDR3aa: ASSLDGVRNTEAF
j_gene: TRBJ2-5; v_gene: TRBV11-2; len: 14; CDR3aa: ASSFRAGELWETQY
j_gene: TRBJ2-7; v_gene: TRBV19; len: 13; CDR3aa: ASSSVDSGAYEQY